A single sample gave rise to the 28 T cell receptor beta chains below, sequenced in a study of shared clonotypes between healthy human individuals. Generated by immunoSEQ multiplex PCR, the TCRdb table keeps only in-frame clones and is missing some. The repertoire has 2,500,000 or so clones, 85% to 95% of them found once; the top ten carry 0.3% to 0.45%. Sequences were obtained from naive CD4+ T cells from PBMCs. The sample's subset: CD45RA+ positively selected. The receptors here all came from a man between 18 and 29 years old in good health. Some clones in this sample may be carry-over from other donors' samples.

The chain carries TRBV19 and TRBJ2-7, with TRBD2 matching 10 bases. From germline, CDR1 is LNHDA and CDR2 SQIVND (reference sequence). V lost 5 bases, J lost 0 bases, and 7 bases stayed unmatched. The CDR3 is 16 residues long. The CDR3 nucleotides are TGTGCCAGTAGTGCTACTAGCGGGACCCCCTCCTACGAGCAGTACTTC. As protein: CASSATSGTPSYEQYF.

This chain links TRBV5-1 with TRBJ2-1, with 7 positions matching TRBD1. The CDR3 sequence is 15 residues long. V dropped 3 bases and J dropped 3; count of bases not matched to a gene: 6. The germline V gene has CDR1 SGHRS and CDR2 YFSETQ. DNA of the CDR3: TGCGCCAGCAGCTCACAGGGGCCGCGCTACAATGAGCAGTTCTTC. Protein: CASSSQGPRYNEQFF. The full variable domain, rest sourced from reference TRBV5-1 and TRBJ2-1, is KAGVTQTPRYLIKTRGQQVTLSCSPISGHRSVSWYQQTPGQGLQFLFEYFSETQRNKGNFPGRFSGRQFSNSRSEMNVSTLELGDSALYLCASSSQGPRYNEQFFGPGTRLTVL.

J is TRBJ2-1 and V is TRBV9; 8 nucleotides match TRBD2. CDR1 and CDR2 from the germline V gene are SGDLS and YYNGEE. This CDR3 has 15 amino acids. V was pared by 7 bases and J by 7 bases, with 13 bases of the junction left unmatched. CDR3: CASAPGSGRGNEQFF. CDR3 bases: TGTGCCAGCGCCCCCGGGAGCGGGAGAGGGAATGAGCAGTTCTTC.

V and J are TRBV27 and TRBJ2-1, with a tentative D call TRBD2 (6 bases). There are 14 residues in the CDR3. Germline V gene data show CDR1 as MNHEY and CDR2 as SMNVEV (reference sequence). V was shortened by 6 bases and J by 4 bases, with 13 bases between the two germline ends. In nucleotides, the CDR3 is TGTGCCAGCAGGGGAGCTAGCGCTTACAATGAGCAGTTCTTC. Translation: CASRGASAYNEQFF.

The rearrangement uses TRBV19 and TRBJ2-3; D is possibly TRBD2 (6 bases). The germline CDR1 and CDR2 sequences are LNHDA and SQIVND (reference sequence). V gave up 6 bases and J gave up 2 bases, with 12 bases separating them. The length of the CDR3 is 14 residues. CDR3 in DNA: TGTGCCAGTAGGAGGGAGGCCTTCACAGATACGCAGTATTTT. It is translated as CASRREAFTDTQYF.

This clone appeared a single time. The chain recombines TRBV11-3 with TRBJ1-3, with D possibly matching TRBD1 (6 bases). The germline V gene has CDR1 SGHNT and CDR2 YENEEA. There are 12 residues in the CDR3. V lost 7 bases, J lost 9 bases, and 13 bases lay in between. The CDR3 loop reads CASNQGGGTIYF. The CDR3 coding sequence is TGTGCCAGCAACCAGGGAGGGGGCACCATATATTTT.

Comment on this clone: Other nucleotide sequences from this sample produce the same CDR3. The V gene is TRBV5-1, the J gene TRBJ2-1; 7 bases match TRBD2. The CDR3 covers 15 residues. The ends lost 4 bases at V and 0 bases at J; junction bases unmatched: 4. The V gene's germline CDR1 is SGHRS and CDR2 YFSETQ. The CDR3 sequence is CASSTGLVSYNEQFF. In DNA form, the CDR3 reads TGCGCCAGCAGCACCGGACTAGTCTCCTACAATGAGCAGTTCTTC. Combining the CDR3 with reference TRBV5-1 and TRBJ2-1 gives the whole variable domain KAGVTQTPRYLIKTRGQQVTLSCSPISGHRSVSWYQQTPGQGLQFLFEYFSETQRNKGNFPGRFSGRQFSNSRSEMNVSTLELGDSALYLCASSTGLVSYNEQFFGPGTRLTVL.

The J gene is TRBJ2-5, the V gene TRBV4-2, with TRBD1 matching over 11 bases. Germline V gene lookup returns CDR1 LGHNA and CDR2 YNFKEQ. The CDR3 spans 15 residues. The V segment lost 4 bases and the J segment 5 bases; nucleotides outside the gene matches: 6. CDR3 nucleotide sequence: TGTGCCAGCAGCCGGATCGGACAGGGGGCGGAGACCCAGTACTTC. Translated, it gives CASSRIGQGAETQYF.

A remark on this clone: One end of the junction varies from germline; a read error may be responsible. V and J are TRBV4-3 and TRBJ2-7, with D perhaps TRBD1 (5 bases). This CDR3 contains 17 residues. CDR1 and CDR2 from the germline V gene are LGHNA and YSLEER. This CDR3 is CASSQSLGLTDSYGQYF. CDR3 DNA sequence: TGCGCCAGCAGCCAAAGTCTAGGCCTGACAGACTCCTACGGGCAGTACTTC.

The CDR3 sequence is CASSHKSSYEQYF. CDR3 in DNA: TGTGCCAGCAGCCATAAGAGCTCCTACGAGCAGTACTTC. The chain links TRBV6-6 to TRBJ2-7; no definite D call. V lost 6 bases, J lost 0 bases, and 9 bases lay in between. Germline lookup yields CDR1 MNHNY and CDR2 SVGAGI (reference sequence). This CDR3 is built from 13 residues.

The chain links TRBV6-5 to TRBJ2-7; D remains ambiguous. V lost 5 bases to trimming and J lost 0 bases, with 14 bases between them. Germline-derived CDR1 and CDR2 are MNHEY and SVGAGI. The CDR3 sequence is 15 residues long. This chain's CDR3 is CASSPTGSYSYEQYF. CDR3 nucleotide sequence: TGTGCCAGCAGTCCAACCGGGTCCTACTCCTACGAGCAGTACTTC.

The table lists this clone with a few counts. The chain couples TRBV28 to TRBJ1-1; no reliable D call. CDR1 is MDHEN, CDR2 SYDVKM, per germline. CDR3 length: 12 residues. Trimming took 11 bases from V and 4 from J, leaving 14 bases between them. This CDR3 reads CAATLTGTEAFF. In DNA form, the CDR3 reads TGTGCCGCGACATTGACCGGCACTGAAGCTTTCTTT.

This rearrangement joins TRBV5-4 to TRBJ2-7, with TRBD2 identical over 12 bases. Germline V CDR1 and CDR2: SGHNT, YYREEE (reference sequence). This CDR3 spans 16 amino acids. V gave up 0 bases and J gave up 3 bases; unmatched junction bases: 4. The CDR3 loop is CASSLGLAGAHYEQYF. The CDR3 DNA reads TGTGCCAGCAGCTTGGGACTAGCGGGAGCTCACTACGAGCAGTACTTC.

This clone was detected a few times. V usage is TRBV27 and J usage is TRBJ1-5; D not certain. The CDR3 is 14 amino acids. Trimming took 6 bases from V and 4 from J, leaving 13 bases between them. Germline V gives CDR1 MNHEY, CDR2 SMNVEV (reference sequence). The CDR3 here is CASRRTGPNQPQHF. The CDR3 DNA reads TGTGCCAGCAGGAGGACTGGCCCGAATCAGCCCCAGCATTTT.

A note on this clone: This specimen includes other DNA sequences encoding the same CDR3. CDR3 protein: CAWRDRGNTEAFF. In DNA form, the CDR3 reads TGTGCCTGGAGGGACAGGGGCAACACTGAAGCTTTCTTT. The V call is TRBV30, the J call TRBJ1-1, with 9 bases matching TRBD1. The CDR3 is 13 residues long. J gave up 2 bases and V 3 bases, and 1 base lay outside the gene matches. Germline CDR1 reads GTSNPN; CDR2 reads SVGIG (reference sequence).

Comments on this clone: An end of the junction does not agree with germline; a read error may underlie this. The rearrangement links TRBV9 to TRBJ1-2; 7 positions match TRBD1. The CDR3 totals 16 residues. Germline CDR1 reads SGDLS; CDR2 reads YYNGEE. This chain's CDR3 is CASRAPQGTPNFGYTF. Here the CDR3 DNA reads TGTGCCAGCAGAGCTCCACAGGGGACGCCTAACTTTGGCTACACCTTC.

The chain employs TRBV29-1 and TRBJ1-5; perhaps TRBD1 as D (6 bases). The CDR3 runs 12 residues. Trimming removed 6 bases at V and 4 bases at J, with 10 bases between. Germline assignment: CDR1 SQVTM and CDR2 ANQGSEA. The CDR3 is CSVLDRNQPQHF. CDR3 nucleotide sequence: TGCAGCGTGCTAGACAGGAATCAGCCCCAGCATTTT.

Of note for this clone: Other DNA sequences in this specimen translate into the identical CDR3. The chain is built from TRBV30 and TRBJ1-2, with D uncertain. V lost 0 bases and J 4 bases, leaving 6 bases between the germline ends. The CDR3 loop spans 12 amino acids. Germline CDR1 GTSNPN, CDR2 SVGIG (reference sequence). Written as DNA, the CDR3 is TGTGCCTGGAGTGTATTGGGCTATGGCTACACCTTC. Translating gives CAWSVLGYGYTF.

CDR3 residues: CASSLGLGNTGELFF. In DNA form, the CDR3 reads TGTGCCAGCAGCTTAGGTTTGGGGAACACCGGGGAGCTGTTTTTT. This chain connects TRBV7-3 to TRBJ2-2; D is unresolved. In germline, CDR1 is SGHTA, CDR2 FQGTGA. This CDR3 is 15 amino acids long. V lost 2 bases to trimming and J lost 1 base, with 8 bases between them.

The chain joins TRBV25-1 to TRBJ1-3; D might be TRBD1 (5 bases). V dropped 1 base and J dropped 5 bases, with 12 bases sitting between them. This CDR3 is built from 15 residues. Germline loops: CDR1 MGHDK, CDR2 SYGVNS. The CDR3 DNA follows: TGTGCCAGCAGTGAATCCGGGGGTTCTAGAAACACCATATATTTT. Translation gives CASSESGGSRNTIYF.

The chain uses TRBV21-1 and TRBJ1-5; the table's D gene call, TRBD1, was not cross checked with the DNA. TRBV21-1 is a pseudogene. The CDR3 length is 19 residues. CDR3 coding DNA: TGTGCCAGCAGCGAGGAGGAGGGACAGGGCACGGGTGGCAATCAGCCCCAGCATTTT. Protein: CASSEEEGQGTGGNQPQHF.

J is TRBJ1-3 and V is TRBV5-6; possibly TRBD1 for D (5 bases). The germline gives CDR1 SGHDT, CDR2 YYEEEE. Trimming took 0 bases from V and 8 from J, leaving 12 bases between them. The CDR3 runs to 14 residues. DNA of the CDR3: TGTGCCAGCAGCTTGGACAGGTCGTCGGACACCATATATTTT. Translation: CASSLDRSSDTIYF.

This chain connects TRBV4-2 to TRBJ1-5; D is unresolved. With 0 bases removed from V and 3 bases from J, the gap between germline ends came to 6 bases. The CDR3 covers 14 residues. Germline V gene sequence: CDR1 LGHNA, CDR2 YNFKEQ. The CDR3 nucleotides are TGTGCCAGCAGCCAAGATATGAACAATCAGCCCCAGCATTTT. Its translation is CASSQDMNNQPQHF.

The chain links TRBV7-3 to TRBJ2-2; no clear D. This CDR3 spans 13 amino acids. Germline lookup yields CDR1 SGHTA and CDR2 FQGTGA. V was pared by 4 bases and J by 6 bases, with 9 bases between. Written as DNA, the CDR3 is TGTGCCAGCAGCTCTTCCCCTGCCGGGGAGCTGTTTTTT. Translation: CASSSSPAGELFF.

This sequence joins TRBV4-1 and TRBJ2-7; D remains unclear. This CDR3 spans 13 amino acids. Germline V CDR1 and CDR2: MGHRA, YSYEKL. Trimming removed 4 bases at V and 6 bases at J, with 13 bases between. The CDR3 is CASSPRHPGEQYF. In nucleotides, the CDR3 is TGCGCCAGCAGCCCGCGCCATCCCGGCGAGCAGTACTTC.

The chain recombines TRBV2 with TRBJ2-1; 9 positions match TRBD2. Germline V gives CDR1 SNHLY, CDR2 FYNNEI. There are 18 residues in the CDR3. The junction had 15 bases not matched to a gene; V was cut back by 3 bases and J by 6 bases. The CDR3 is CASSDPVWLAGEGNEQFF. The CDR3 region has the DNA TGTGCCAGCAGTGACCCCGTCTGGTTAGCGGGAGAGGGCAATGAGCAGTTCTTC.

This clone has only a few counts. The chain has TRBV4-1 and TRBJ1-1; the D gene is possibly TRBD1 (5 bases). In germline, CDR1 is MGHRA, CDR2 YSYEKL. The CDR3 sequence is 14 residues long. The ends were cut back, 0 bases at V and 5 bases at J, with 10 bases in the middle. CDR3 residues: CASSQDPWGTEAFF. The CDR3 region has the DNA TGCGCCAGCAGCCAAGATCCATGGGGGACTGAAGCTTTCTTT.

The gene calls are TRBV4-1 and TRBJ2-2, with TRBD2 matching over 13 bases. The CDR3 consists of 17 residues. From germline, CDR1 is MGHRA and CDR2 YSYEKL. Trimming at V came to 5 bases and at J to 5 bases, leaving 8 bases not matched to a gene. This chain's CDR3 is CASSSGLAGVRTGELFF. CDR3 bases: TGCGCCAGCAGCTCCGGACTAGCGGGAGTGAGAACCGGGGAGCTGTTTTTT.